These 18 T cell receptor beta chains were all obtained from the same sample, sequenced in a study of blood T cells in healthy people across ages. For the second PCR, which ran for about 7 to 11 cycles, a sample-barcoded 5' primer and a J-beta primer mix were used. TCRdb processed the 5' RACE reads anew with MiXCR; each CDR3 protein has one entry. The sample includes around 1.5 million distinct CDR3 sequences, 45% to 70% of them seen just once. Specimen: blood. The receptors were gathered from a man between 18 and 35 years old in good health.

This rearrangement joins TRBV15 to TRBJ2-4; 9 bases match TRBD2. This CDR3 has 15 amino acids. The V gene's germline CDR1 is LNHNV and CDR2 YYDKDF (reference sequence). V trimming: 4 bases; J trimming: 6 bases; junction bases outside the gene matches: 7. CDR3 bases: TGTGCCACCAGCAAGGCGGGGGGGTCGGGAAACATTCAGTACTTC. Translated, it gives CATSKAGGSGNIQYF.

The V gene is TRBV15, the J gene TRBJ1-1; D ambiguous. Germline CDR1 reads LNHNV; CDR2 reads YYDKDF (reference sequence). The length of the CDR3 is 15 residues. V was trimmed by 1 base and J by 1 base, leaving 10 bases between them. CDR3 nucleotides: TGTGCCACCAGCAGAGGAAGGCAGACGAACACTGAAGCTTTCTTT. Its translation is CATSRGRQTNTEAFF. Together with reference TRBV15 and TRBJ1-1, the CDR3 gives the full variable domain: DAMVIQNPRYQVTQFGKPVTLSCSQTLNHNVMYWYQQKSSQAPKLLFHYYDKDFNNEADTPDNFQSRRPNTSFCFLDIRSPGLGDTAMYLCATSRGRQTNTEAFFGQGTRLTVV.

V is TRBV27 and J is TRBJ2-7, with 7 bases identical to TRBD2. This CDR3 has 16 amino acids. Germline CDR1 reads MNHEY; CDR2 reads SMNVEV (reference sequence). J was trimmed by 3 bases and V by 2 bases; bases with no gene match: 10. The CDR3 nucleotides are TGTGCCAGCAGTTTAAAGCAGAGCGGGAAAAACTACGAGCAGTACTTC. This translates into CASSLKQSGKNYEQYF.

V and J are TRBV12-3 or TRBV12-4 and TRBJ1-2; TRBD1 agrees at 9 bases. This CDR3 has 14 residues. Trimming at V came to 4 bases and at J to 7 bases, leaving 7 bases not matched to a gene. CDR3 in amino acids: CASSYRDRAAGYTF. CDR3 bases: TGTGCCAGCAGTTACCGGGACAGGGCGGCTGGCTACACCTTC.

The rearrangement links TRBV28 to TRBJ2-7, with TRBD1 matching 8 bases. From germline, CDR1 is MDHEN and CDR2 SYDVKM. This CDR3 region has 17 residues. V trimming: 5 bases; J trimming: 9 bases; junction bases outside the gene matches: 21. The CDR3 spells CASSQDRDGPIVGAQYF. CDR3 DNA: TGTGCCAGCAGTCAGGACAGGGATGGCCCTATAGTAGGTGCGCAGTACTTC.

The V and J genes are TRBV4-1 and TRBJ2-5, with 8 bases identical to TRBD2. Germline lookup yields CDR1 MGHRA and CDR2 YSYEKL. The CDR3 is 14 residues long. V was pared by 6 bases and J by 11 bases, with 14 bases of the junction left unmatched. CDR3 protein: CASSPRAGVGEQYF. The CDR3 coding sequence is TGCGCCAGCAGTCCCCGAGCGGGAGTGGGGGAGCAGTACTTC.

The chain is built from TRBV20-1 and TRBJ2-1, with 12 bases matching TRBD2. This CDR3 spans 17 amino acids. Germline CDR1 DFQATT, CDR2 SNEGSKA (reference sequence). Trimming removed 3 bases from V and 2 bases from J; junction bases left unmatched: 8. The chain's CDR3 is CSARTGLAGHPYNEQFF. The CDR3 coding sequence is TGCAGTGCTAGGACCGGACTAGCGGGGCACCCCTACAATGAGCAGTTCTTC.

The gene calls are TRBV7-9 and TRBJ2-3; possibly TRBD1 or TRBD2 for D (5 bases each). This CDR3 has 14 amino acids. The germline V gene encodes CDR1 SEHNR and CDR2 FQNEAQ (reference sequence). The ends were cut back, 4 bases at V and 3 bases at J, with 11 bases in the middle. The CDR3 DNA is TGTGCCAGCAGCTGGGGACCAGGAACAGATACGCAGTATTTT. Translation gives CASSWGPGTDTQYF.

The V and J genes are TRBV7-8 and TRBJ2-4; possible D gene TRBD2, 5 bases. The ends were cut back, 4 bases at V and 6 bases at J, with 16 bases in the middle. Germline V gives CDR1 SGHVS, CDR2 FQNEAQ. The CDR3 runs to 15 residues. DNA of the CDR3: TGTGCCAGCAGCTCGACTGCGGGCGGCGGAAACATTCAGTACTTC. Translated, it gives CASSSTAGGGNIQYF.

The CDR3 is CSARDPGQGRVGYTF. The CDR3 DNA follows: TGCAGTGCTAGAGACCCCGGACAGGGAAGGGTAGGCTACACCTTC. The chain uses TRBV20-1 and TRBJ1-2; 8 bases match TRBD1. Trimming cost V 0 bases and J 8 bases; bases outside gene matches: 11. This CDR3 has 15 residues. Germline V gene data show CDR1 as DFQATT and CDR2 as SNEGSKA (reference sequence).

This chain's CDR3 is CSALGGGRMDEQFF. In nucleotides, the CDR3 is TGCAGTGCTCTCGGGGGGGGCCGTATGGATGAGCAGTTCTTC. V gene TRBV20-1 combines with J gene TRBJ2-1; 8 bases map to TRBD2. Germline V lookup: CDR1 DFQATT, CDR2 SNEGSKA (reference sequence). CDR3 size: 14 residues. V lost 5 bases and J lost 8; bases outside the gene matches: 11.

The chain has TRBV9 and TRBJ2-5, with TRBD2 matching over 12 bases. V was clipped by 0 bases and J by 0 bases; unmatched bases: 0. Germline V gene data show CDR1 as SGDLS and CDR2 as YYNGEE. This CDR3 has 16 amino acids. The CDR3 is CASSVGLAGDQETQYF. CDR3 nucleotide sequence: TGTGCCAGCAGCGTAGGACTAGCGGGGGACCAAGAGACCCAGTACTTC.

This clonotype was counted once. The chain uses TRBV4-1 and TRBJ2-5, with D hard to call. TRBJ2-7 explains the end of the DNA better; the J call may be wrong. Germline-derived CDR1 and CDR2 are MGHRA and YSYEKL. The CDR3 covers 13 residues. The CDR3 sequence: CASSHDDGYEQYF. The CDR3 coding sequence is TGCGCCAGCAGCCATGATGACGGTTACGAGCAGTACTTC.

The chain employs TRBV20-1 and TRBJ1-1, with 7 nucleotides matching TRBD1. The CDR3 loop spans 15 amino acids. Germline-derived CDR1 and CDR2 are DFQATT and SNEGSKA (reference sequence). The trim removed 2 bases at V and 3 bases at J, leaving 9 bases unmatched. DNA of the CDR3: TGCAGTGCTAGACCGCTCAGGGGGGAGGACACTGAAGCTTTCTTT. Protein: CSARPLRGEDTEAFF.

This clonotype has only a few counts. The rearrangement joins TRBV12-5 to TRBJ2-1; TRBD1 is a possible D gene (6 bases). CDR3 size: 14 residues. Germline-derived CDR1 and CDR2 are LGHNT and FRNRAP. V was cut by 6 bases and J by 2 bases, with 11 bases left in between. The DNA of the CDR3 is TGTGCTAGTGGACCGGACAGCGCCTACAATGAGCAGTTCTTC. It specifies CASGPDSAYNEQFF.

V usage is TRBV6-5 and J usage is TRBJ1-5, with TRBD1 as a possible D gene (5 bases). The CDR3 contains 15 residues. CDR1 and CDR2 (germline): MNHEY, SVGAGI. Trimming shortened V by 5 bases and J by 2 bases, and 13 bases separated the two germline ends. The CDR3 sequence: CASSAGTTGNQPQHF. Here the CDR3 DNA reads TGTGCCAGCAGTGCCGGGACCACCGGCAATCAGCCCCAGCATTTT.

This chain connects TRBV7-9 to TRBJ2-1; tentatively, D is TRBD2 (6 bases). Germline V gives CDR1 SEHNR, CDR2 FQNEAQ (reference sequence). The CDR3 has 16 residues. Trimming removed 3 bases at V and 10 bases at J, with 22 bases between. In DNA form, the CDR3 reads TGTGCCAGCAGCTTCCTCCGGGAGTTTAGGACCGAGGAGCAGTTCTTC. Amino acids: CASSFLREFRTEEQFF.

The chain is built from TRBV5-1 and TRBJ1-1; D remains ambiguous. Trimming cost V 1 base and J 1 base, with 11 bases left between them. The CDR3 has 15 residues. The V gene's germline CDR1 is SGHRS and CDR2 YFSETQ. CDR3 loop: CASSLIGLQNTEAFF. CDR3 bases: TGCGCCAGCAGCTTGATAGGGTTACAGAACACTGAAGCTTTCTTT.